Below, one TCR beta chain is given with its context. Its antigen remains unidentified. CD45RA+ naive and CD45RA-negative memory subsets were separated from CD4+ cells. These data belong to a study of shared clonotypes between healthy human individuals. Study-level points and caveats: The researchers took only blood, and tissue repertoires probably look different. Of the naive CD4 clonotypes, around 4.7% were shared across a few donors. Since donors were few, the genetic and exposure-history diversity represented was limited.

The germline gives CDR1 MNHEY, CDR2 SMNVEV (reference sequence). J gave up 7 bases and V 1 base, and 9 bases lay outside the gene matches. CDR3 length: 15 residues. Profiled with immunoSEQ multiplex PCR; TCRdb holds only in-frame clones, not every one. The repertoire holds 1.5 million to 1.9 million clones, with approximately 98% as singletons. The chain uses TRBV27 and TRBJ2-5; 7 bases agree with TRBD2. Sequenced sample: naive CD4+ T cells sorted from blood. Noted subset: CD45RA+ positively selected. The source of this sequence is a young man in good health. The DNA for the CDR3 is TGTGCCAGCAGTTTATGGGGGGGTCCCGGAGGGACCCAGTACTTC. It specifies CASSLWGGPGGTQYF.